This entry describes one T cell receptor (beta chain). Its matching antigen is unknown. Every donor gave 9.5 to 10 milliliters of peripheral blood. This record belongs to a study of blood T cells in healthy people across ages. Overall study: Researchers report that template switching captured about one barcoded beta molecule per two T cells.

Together with a sample-barcoded 5' primer, a J-beta primer mix was included in a second PCR lasting about 7 to 11 cycles. TCRdb reanalysed the 5' RACE reads using MiXCR and keeps one entry per CDR3 protein. In the table there are around 1,500,000 distinct CDR3 sequences, roughly 28% of which are singletons. Study-wide points: Naive T cell percentage and TCR beta diversity correlated strongly.

Germline loops: CDR1 ENHRY, CDR2 SYGVKD. CDR3 length: 15 residues. The V gene lost 4 bases and the J gene lost 4 bases, with 16 bases spanning the gap. The chain is built from TRBV10-3 and TRBJ1-2; D remains ambiguous. The receptor was derived from a woman younger than 45 in good health. The sample consisted of blood. In DNA, the CDR3 is TGTGCCATCAGTGGGGAGACACTTCTGGGCTATGGCTACACCTTC. Its protein product is CAISGETLLGYGYTF.